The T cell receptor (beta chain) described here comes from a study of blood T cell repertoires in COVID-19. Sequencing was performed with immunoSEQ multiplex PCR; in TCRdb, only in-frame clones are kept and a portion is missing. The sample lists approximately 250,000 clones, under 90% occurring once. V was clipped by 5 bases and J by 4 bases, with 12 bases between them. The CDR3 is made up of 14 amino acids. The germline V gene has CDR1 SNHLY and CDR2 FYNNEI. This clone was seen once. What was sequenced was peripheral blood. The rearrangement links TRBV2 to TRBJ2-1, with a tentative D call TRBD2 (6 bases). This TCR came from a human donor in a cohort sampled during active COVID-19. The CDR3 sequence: CASSIPGLYNEQFF. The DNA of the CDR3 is TGTGCCAGCAGTATCCCAGGACTATACAATGAGCAGTTCTTC.